The 25 T cell receptor beta chains in this list originate from one sample, sequenced in a study of blood T cell repertoires in COVID-19. Here immunoSEQ multiplex PCR was the method, and the copy in TCRdb shows in-frame clones only, minus some. The repertoire holds 220,000 or so clones, with approximately 80% as singletons. The material sequenced was peripheral blood. The receptors derive from a woman older than 75 with acute or convalescent COVID-19.

V gene TRBV11-3 combines with J gene TRBJ2-1, with TRBD1 as a possible D gene (6 bases). Germline CDR1 SGHNT, CDR2 YENEEA. Deletions cut 5 bases from V and 10 bases from J, with 15 bases between. The CDR3 has 13 residues. CDR3 nucleotide sequence: TGTGCCAGCAGCCAACGAGGGGGTTACGAGCAGTTCTTC. It translates to CASSQRGGYEQFF.

The gene calls are TRBV2 and TRBJ1-5, with TRBD1 as a possible D gene (6 bases). V was shortened by 6 bases and J by 2 bases, with 17 bases between the two germline ends. This CDR3 is 16 amino acids long. Germline CDR1 and CDR2: SNHLY and FYNNEI. CDR3 sequence reads: CASRADRLGGNQPQHF. CDR3 nucleotide sequence: TGTGCCAGCAGAGCCGACAGGTTGGGGGGCAATCAGCCCCAGCATTTT. The full variable domain, with the rest looked up from reference TRBV2 and TRBJ1-5, is EPEVTQTPSHQVTQMGQEVILRCVPISNHLYFYWYRQILGQKVEFLVSFYNNEISEKSEIFDDQFSVERPDGSNFTLKIRSTKLEDSAMYFCASRADRLGGNQPQHFGDGTRLSIL.

This chain links TRBV7-7 with TRBJ1-1; D ambiguous. V lost 6 bases and J 8 bases, leaving 7 bases between the germline ends. The germline CDR1 and CDR2 sequences are SSHAT and FNYEAQ (reference sequence). This CDR3 is 10 amino acids long. The CDR3 DNA reads TGTGCCAGCAGTCGCGGGGAAGCTTTCTTT. Translation: CASSRGEAFF.

The V and J genes are TRBV12-3 or TRBV12-4 and TRBJ1-5, with a tentative D call TRBD1 (6 bases). CDR3 length: 13 residues. Trimming removed 5 bases at V and 6 bases at J, with 11 bases between. CDR3 in amino acids: CASSPLRGQPQHF. As DNA, the CDR3 is TGTGCCAGCAGTCCTCTCAGGGGTCAGCCCCAGCATTTT.

V is TRBV6-5 and J is TRBJ2-5; tentative D call: TRBD1 (7 bases). There are 14 residues in the CDR3. V lost 6 bases, J lost 4 bases, and 15 bases lay in between. Germline V gene lookup returns CDR1 MNHEY and CDR2 SVGAGI. CDR3 in DNA: TGTGCCAGCAGCCCCGGAGGGGGCCGAGAGACCCAGTACTTC. Amino acid sequence: CASSPGGGRETQYF.

The chain joins TRBV5-6 to TRBJ1-2, with TRBD1 as a possible D gene (5 bases). The V gene lost 4 bases and the J gene lost 0 bases, with 10 bases spanning the gap. This CDR3 is built from 14 residues. Germline loops: CDR1 SGHDT, CDR2 YYEEEE. The CDR3, as DNA: TGTGCCAGCAGCCCGGACACAGCTAACTATGGCTACACCTTC. It yields the protein CASSPDTANYGYTF.

On this clone: A read error may account for a junction end that differs from germline. This chain links TRBV25-1 with TRBJ1-2, with TRBD1 matching 10 bases. This CDR3 is built from 16 residues. Germline CDR1 and CDR2: MGHDK and SYGVNS. The CDR3: CASSVSAGTGVSGSSF. The CDR3 nucleotides read TGTGCCAGCAGTGTCAGCGCCGGGACAGGGGTCTCAGGCTCCTCCTTC.

The chain joins TRBV29-1 to TRBJ1-6; a weak D match, TRBD1 (6 bases). V was shortened by 7 bases and J by 8 bases, with 12 bases between the two germline ends. The CDR3 totals 12 residues. Germline V CDR1 and CDR2: SQVTM, ANQGSEA. The CDR3 DNA reads TGCAGCGCGGGAAACAGGGATTCACCCCTCCACTTT. It codes for CSAGNRDSPLHF.

J is TRBJ2-7 and V is TRBV7-2; D unresolved. Trimming left V 2 bases short and J 4 bases short, with 15 bases between. Germline CDR1 and CDR2: SGHTA and FQGNSA. The CDR3 spans 15 residues. The CDR3 DNA sequence: TGTGCCAGCAGCTTATCCTCTGCAGGCGTTTACGAGCAGTACTTC. It specifies CASSLSSAGVYEQYF.

As to this clone: A read error likely explains this, since a far larger clone differs by one base. The chain combines TRBV12-3 or TRBV12-4 with TRBJ2-7; TRBD1 matches 7 bases. The trim removed 5 bases at V and 5 bases at J, leaving 0 bases unmatched. The CDR3 has 11 amino acids. The CDR3 reads CASSTGDEQYF. The CDR3 DNA reads TGTGCCAGCAGTACAGGGGACGAGCAGTACTTC.

The rearrangement uses TRBV19 and TRBJ1-5, with D perhaps TRBD1 (5 bases). The CDR3 sequence is 14 residues long. From germline, CDR1 is LNHDA and CDR2 SQIVND (reference sequence). V was clipped by 2 bases and J by 6 bases, with 11 bases between them. The CDR3 here is CASSIQGRTQPQHF. The CDR3 DNA sequence: TGTGCCAGTAGTATACAGGGAAGGACTCAGCCCCAGCATTTT.

V usage is TRBV4-3 and J usage is TRBJ2-2; a weak D match, TRBD1 (5 bases). The CDR3 extends over 14 amino acids. Germline CDR1 LGHNA, CDR2 YSLEER. Trimming pared 0 bases from V and 4 bases from J, leaving 6 bases between. The DNA of the CDR3 is TGCGCCAGCAGCCAAGATACAGGCACCGGGGAGCTGTTTTTT. Its protein product is CASSQDTGTGELFF.

The rearrangement uses TRBV28 and TRBJ1-2, with 8 bases lining up with TRBD1. From germline, CDR1 is MDHEN and CDR2 SYDVKM. This CDR3 contains 15 residues. With V trimmed by 4 bases and J by 8 bases, 12 bases remained unmatched. The CDR3 is CASSSPPGQELGYTF. The CDR3 nucleotides read TGTGCCAGCAGTTCGCCCCCGGGACAGGAACTGGGCTACACCTTC.

This clone was recorded a few times. The chain recombines TRBV19 with TRBJ1-5; 7 nucleotides agree with TRBD1. The V segment lost 6 bases and the J segment 0 bases; nucleotides outside the gene matches: 5. The CDR3 is made up of 15 amino acids. From germline, CDR1 is LNHDA and CDR2 SQIVND (reference sequence). The CDR3 reads CASRKGQNSNQPQHF. The CDR3 bases are TGTGCCAGTAGAAAGGGACAGAATAGCAATCAGCCCCAGCATTTT. Full variable domain (remainder filled in from reference TRBV19 and TRBJ1-5): DGGITQSPKYLFRKEGQNVTLSCEQNLNHDAMYWYRQDPGQGLRLIYYSQIVNDFQKGDIAEGYSVSREKKESFPLTVTSAQKNPTAFYLCASRKGQNSNQPQHFGDGTRLSIL.

The chain uses TRBV6-4 and TRBJ2-1; 13 bases match TRBD2. The CDR3 sequence is 17 residues long. The germline CDR1 and CDR2 sequences are MRHNA and SNTAGT. V gave up 4 bases and J gave up 6 bases; unmatched junction bases: 9. The CDR3: CASSASGLAGFFNEQFF. The CDR3 DNA is TGTGCCAGCAGTGCATCGGGACTAGCGGGATTCTTCAATGAGCAGTTCTTC.

The chain couples TRBV7-9 to TRBJ1-2; 7 bases are shared with TRBD1. The J segment lost 7 bases and the V segment lost 4 bases, leaving 9 bases of the junction unmatched. The CDR3 length is 14 residues. Germline CDR1 and CDR2: SEHNR and FQNEAQ (reference sequence). CDR3 nucleotides: TGTGCCAGCAGCTCCGGACAGGCCGAGCGTGGCTACACCTTC. Translation: CASSSGQAERGYTF.

This chain uses TRBV28 with TRBJ2-7; 14 bases are shared with TRBD2. This CDR3 has 18 amino acids. Germline CDR1 reads MDHEN; CDR2 reads SYDVKM. V lost 4 bases to trimming and J lost 7 bases; unmatched junction nucleotides: 15. The CDR3 protein is CASSSPLGLAGAWGEQYF. As DNA, the CDR3 is TGTGCCAGCAGTTCACCCCTGGGACTAGCGGGAGCCTGGGGGGAGCAGTACTTC.

V and J are TRBV29-1 and TRBJ1-2; TRBD1 is a possible D gene (6 bases). This CDR3 region has 12 residues. Trimming took 4 bases from V and 5 from J, leaving 11 bases between them. Germline V gene data show CDR1 as SQVTM and CDR2 as ANQGSEA. This CDR3 is CSVGDTYYGYTF. DNA for the CDR3: TGCAGCGTTGGGGACACGTATTATGGCTACACCTTC.

The chain is built from TRBV28 and TRBJ1-6; TRBD1 agrees at 8 bases. Germline V gene data show CDR1 as MDHEN and CDR2 as SYDVKM. The CDR3 is made up of 16 amino acids. V lost 4 bases and J lost 7; bases outside the gene matches: 9. The CDR3 reads CASSSHRTGSNSPLHF. The DNA of the CDR3 is TGTGCCAGCAGTTCTCACCGGACAGGGAGCAATTCACCCCTCCACTTT.

This clone turned up a few times. The chain uses TRBV7-2 and TRBJ1-5; 7 bases fit TRBD1. Germline lookup yields CDR1 SGHTA and CDR2 FQGNSA. The ends lost 1 base at V and 7 bases at J; junction bases unmatched: 4. The CDR3 has 14 amino acids. CDR3 loop: CASSLVQGTQPQHF. DNA for the CDR3: TGTGCCAGCAGCTTAGTACAGGGGACCCAGCCCCAGCATTTT.

V and J are TRBV3-1 (or the pseudogene TRBV3-2) and TRBJ2-1; D uncertain. The CDR3 contains 14 residues. The germline V and J ends were trimmed by 1 base and 3 bases, with 7 bases remaining between them. Germline CDR1 is LGHDT and CDR2 is YNNKEL (reference sequence). The CDR3 DNA reads as TGTGCCAGCAGCCAAGGCGCTTACTACAATGAGCAGTTCTTC. Translating it yields CASSQGAYYNEQFF.

The V and J genes are TRBV15 and TRBJ1-5; D possibly corresponds to TRBD1 (5 bases). There are 14 residues in the CDR3. Deletions cut 0 bases from V and 6 bases from J, with 9 bases between. Looked up from germline, CDR1 is LNHNV and CDR2 is YYDKDF (reference sequence). Here the CDR3 reads CATSRDRVSQPQHF. The CDR3 region has the DNA TGTGCCACCAGCAGAGACAGGGTTAGTCAGCCCCAGCATTTT.

This sequence joins TRBV6-2 or TRBV6-3 and TRBJ2-5; 13 nucleotides match TRBD2. CDR3 length equals 16 residues. J was trimmed by 3 bases and V by 0 bases; bases with no gene match: 1. From germline, CDR1 is MNHEY and CDR2 SVGEGT. For the CDR3, the DNA is TGTGCCAGCAGTTACTCCGGACTAGCGGGAGAAGAGACCCAGTACTTC. Its translation is CASSYSGLAGEETQYF.

This rearrangement joins TRBV6-6 to TRBJ2-3, with unresolved D. The CDR3 is 12 residues long. V dropped 7 bases and J dropped 1 base, with 6 bases sitting between them. Germline assignment: CDR1 MNHNY and CDR2 SVGAGI (reference sequence). The CDR3 spells CASKEGTDTQYF. Written as DNA, the CDR3 is TGTGCCAGCAAAGAGGGCACAGATACGCAGTATTTT.

This sequence joins TRBV29-1 and TRBJ2-5, with 9 bases identical to TRBD2. The germline V gene encodes CDR1 SQVTM and CDR2 ANQGSEA. Trimming at V came to 4 bases and at J to 7 bases, leaving 10 bases not matched to a gene. The CDR3 extends over 14 amino acids. DNA of the CDR3: TGCAGCGTTGTTGCGGGAGGGTCCCAGTTGACCCAGTACTTC. This gives the protein CSVVAGGSQLTQYF.